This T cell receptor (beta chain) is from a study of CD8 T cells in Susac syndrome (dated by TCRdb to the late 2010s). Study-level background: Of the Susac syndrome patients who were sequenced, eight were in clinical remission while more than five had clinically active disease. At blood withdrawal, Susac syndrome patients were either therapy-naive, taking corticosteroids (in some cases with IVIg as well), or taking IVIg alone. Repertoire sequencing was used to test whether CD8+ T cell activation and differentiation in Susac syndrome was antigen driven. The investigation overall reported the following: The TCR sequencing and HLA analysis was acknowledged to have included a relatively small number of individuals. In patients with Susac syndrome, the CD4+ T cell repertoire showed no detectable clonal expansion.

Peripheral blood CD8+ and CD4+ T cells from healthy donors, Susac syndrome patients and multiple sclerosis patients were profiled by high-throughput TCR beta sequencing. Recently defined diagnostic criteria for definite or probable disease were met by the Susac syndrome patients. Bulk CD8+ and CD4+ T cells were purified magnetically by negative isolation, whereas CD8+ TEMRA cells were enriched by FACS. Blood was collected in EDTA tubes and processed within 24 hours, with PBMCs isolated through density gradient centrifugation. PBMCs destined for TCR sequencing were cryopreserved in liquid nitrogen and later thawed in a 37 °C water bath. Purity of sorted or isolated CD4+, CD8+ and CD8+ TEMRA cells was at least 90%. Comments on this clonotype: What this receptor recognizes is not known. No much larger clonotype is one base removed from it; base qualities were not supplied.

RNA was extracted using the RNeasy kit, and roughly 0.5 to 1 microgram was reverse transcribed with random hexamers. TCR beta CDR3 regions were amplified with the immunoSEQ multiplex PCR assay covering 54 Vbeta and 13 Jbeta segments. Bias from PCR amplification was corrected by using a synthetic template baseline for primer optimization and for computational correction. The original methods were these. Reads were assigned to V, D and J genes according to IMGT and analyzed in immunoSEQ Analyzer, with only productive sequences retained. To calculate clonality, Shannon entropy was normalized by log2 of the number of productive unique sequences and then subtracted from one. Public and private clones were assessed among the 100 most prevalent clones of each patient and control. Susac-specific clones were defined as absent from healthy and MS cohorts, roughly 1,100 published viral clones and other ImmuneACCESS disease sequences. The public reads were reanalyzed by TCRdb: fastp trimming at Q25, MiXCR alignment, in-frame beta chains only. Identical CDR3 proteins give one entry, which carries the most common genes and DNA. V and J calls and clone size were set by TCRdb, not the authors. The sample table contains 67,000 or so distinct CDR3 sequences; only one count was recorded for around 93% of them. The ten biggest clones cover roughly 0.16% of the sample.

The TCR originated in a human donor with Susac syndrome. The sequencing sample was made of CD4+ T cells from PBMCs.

At the DNA level, the sequence is TGTGCCAGCAGCCTAAGTGGTGCTCTTGCTTTCTTT. This sequence encodes CASSLSGALAFF. Here the chain combines TRBV3-1 and TRBJ1-1, with the D gene not clear enough to name. The CDR1 and CDR2 encoded by the germline V gene (reference sequence) are LGHDT and YNNKEL. Reading from cysteine to phenylalanine, the CDR3 counts 12 amino acids. The DNA shown is the 36-base CDR3, in frame from base 1. The germline ends are 14 bases apart after V is trimmed by 4 bases and J by 11 bases.